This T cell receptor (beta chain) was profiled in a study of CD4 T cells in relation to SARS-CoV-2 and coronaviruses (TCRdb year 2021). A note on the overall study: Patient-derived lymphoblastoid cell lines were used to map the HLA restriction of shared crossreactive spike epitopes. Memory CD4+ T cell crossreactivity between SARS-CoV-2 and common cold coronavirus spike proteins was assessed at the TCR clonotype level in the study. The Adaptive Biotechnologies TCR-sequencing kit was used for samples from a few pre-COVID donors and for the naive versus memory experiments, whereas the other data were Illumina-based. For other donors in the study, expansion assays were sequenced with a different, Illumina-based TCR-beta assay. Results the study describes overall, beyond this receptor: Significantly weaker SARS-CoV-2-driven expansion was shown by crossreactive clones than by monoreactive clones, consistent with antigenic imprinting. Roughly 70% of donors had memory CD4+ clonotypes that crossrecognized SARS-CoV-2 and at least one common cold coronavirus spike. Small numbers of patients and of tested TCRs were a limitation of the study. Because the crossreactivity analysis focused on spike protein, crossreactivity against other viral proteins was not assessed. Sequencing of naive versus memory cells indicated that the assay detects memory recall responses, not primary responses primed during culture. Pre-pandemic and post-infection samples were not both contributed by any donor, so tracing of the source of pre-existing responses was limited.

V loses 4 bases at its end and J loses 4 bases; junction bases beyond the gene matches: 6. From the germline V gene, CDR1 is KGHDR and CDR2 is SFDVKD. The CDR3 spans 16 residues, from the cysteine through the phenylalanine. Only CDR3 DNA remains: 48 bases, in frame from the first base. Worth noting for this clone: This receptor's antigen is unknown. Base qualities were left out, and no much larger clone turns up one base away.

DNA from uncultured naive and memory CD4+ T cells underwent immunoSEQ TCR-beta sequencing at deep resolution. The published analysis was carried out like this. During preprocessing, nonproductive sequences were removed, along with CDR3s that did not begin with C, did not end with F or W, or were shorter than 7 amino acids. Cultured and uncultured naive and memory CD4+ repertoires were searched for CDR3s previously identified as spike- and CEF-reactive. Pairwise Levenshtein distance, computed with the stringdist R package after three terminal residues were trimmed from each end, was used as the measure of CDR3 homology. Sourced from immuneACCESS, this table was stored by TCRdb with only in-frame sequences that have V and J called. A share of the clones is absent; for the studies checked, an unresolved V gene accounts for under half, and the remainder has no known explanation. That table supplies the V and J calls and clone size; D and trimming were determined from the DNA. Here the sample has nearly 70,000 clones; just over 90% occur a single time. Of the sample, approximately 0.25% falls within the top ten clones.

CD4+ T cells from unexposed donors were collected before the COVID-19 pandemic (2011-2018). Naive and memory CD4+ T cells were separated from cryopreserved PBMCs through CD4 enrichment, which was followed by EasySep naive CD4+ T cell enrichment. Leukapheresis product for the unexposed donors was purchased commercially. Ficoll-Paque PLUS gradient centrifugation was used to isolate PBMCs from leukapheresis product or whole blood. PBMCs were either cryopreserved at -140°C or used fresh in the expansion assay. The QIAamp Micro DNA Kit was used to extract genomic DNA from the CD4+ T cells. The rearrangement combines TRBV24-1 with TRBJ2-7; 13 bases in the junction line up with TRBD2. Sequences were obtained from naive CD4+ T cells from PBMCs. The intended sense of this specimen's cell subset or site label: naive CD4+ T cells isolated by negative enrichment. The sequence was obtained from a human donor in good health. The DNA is TGTGCCACCAGTGAATCGGGACTAGCGGGGTTGTACGAGCAGTACTTC. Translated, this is CATSESGLAGLYEQYF.